This note documents a single TCR beta chain sequence. Its target is not known. Preparation of the TCRbeta library used unique molecular identifiers. TCRdb processed the PCR reads anew with MiXCR; each CDR3 protein has one entry. The sample holds about 590,000 distinct CDR3 sequences, roughly 13% seen once. There are 13 residues in the CDR3. The data belong to a study of T-cell reconstitution after alpha-beta-depleted transplantation in children. Broader study findings: Alpha-beta T cells about two months after transplant reportedly derived from several hundred expanded graft clones. T-cell numbers and diversity, one year after transplant, stemmed largely from T cells that were newly produced. It was surviving recipient T cells and thymic progenitors that gave some patients high TCRbeta diversity at day 60.

This specimen was PBMCs, mostly from graft donor cells, taken 360 days after TCRalphabeta/CD19-depleted stem cell transplant. This clonotype was sampled from a male patient aged 10 to 17 who had a stem cell transplant for acute myeloid leukemia, so the T cells may come from the graft donor. V and J are TRBV21-1 and TRBJ1-5. TRBV21-1 represents a pseudogene. The CDR3 DNA reads as TGTGCCAGCAGCTCCAGGTGCAATCAGCCCCAGCATTTT. It codes for CASSSRCNQPQHF.